A selection of T cell receptor beta chains follows, all from one sample in a study of blood T cell repertoires in COVID-19. Method: immunoSEQ multiplex PCR; TCRdb's copy keeps in-frame clones and lacks some. In the table there are around 130,000 clones, 70% to 90% of which are singletons. Sequencing input: peripheral blood. The receptor source for this set is an elderly woman with acute or convalescent COVID-19. Each CDR3 is given with its conserved first and last residue.

>TRBV30|TRBJ1-2
CAWSVGAPAGYTF
>TRBV18|TRBJ1-3
CASSPMDTTSGNTIYF
>TRBV5-1|TRBJ2-2
CASSFGRGGTGELFF
>TRBV29-1|TRBJ1-2
CSVGTGINYGYTF
>TRBV3-1/TRBV3-2|TRBJ2-3
CASSQTGGATDTQYF
>TRBV3-1/TRBV3-2|TRBJ2-7
CASSYLVGSSYEQYF
>TRBV13|TRBJ1-6
CASSSMSRDKLSSYNSPLHF
>TRBV27|TRBJ2-1
CASSSTSGRSSYNEQFF
>TRBV13|TRBJ1-3
CASSWTGSGNTIYF
>TRBV2|TRBJ1-6
CASSLIGGDSPLHF
>TRBV2|TRBJ2-5
CASTFRPGLQETQYF
>TRBV19|TRBJ2-3
CASSIGGGYTDTQYF
>TRBV6-5|TRBJ1-2
CASTTAVYGYTF
>TRBV28|TRBJ2-5
CASSSAGGAETQYF
>TRBV12-5|TRBJ2-3
CASGLPPGRNTDTQYF
>TRBV5-3|TRBJ1-1
CARSSGDRHTEAFF
>TRBV5-1|TRBJ1-2
CASSSGGPWGYTF
>TRBV28|TRBJ2-3
CASSLGGSTDTQYF
>TRBV10-1|TRBJ1-6
CASSPGQGRNSPLHF
>TRBV9|TRBJ1-5
CASSVGLSHQPQHF
>TRBV3-1/TRBV3-2|TRBJ1-4
CASSSFGGTNEKLFF
>TRBV6-5|TRBJ1-2
CASSYQTGSAGYTF
>TRBV5-1|TRBJ1-1
CASSSGQGNFMNTEAFF
>TRBV27|TRBJ2-7
CASSPRLALYEQYF
>TRBV6-5|TRBJ2-7
CASSRPGDFTYEQYF
>TRBV30|TRBJ1-4
CAWRGTGVNEKLFF
>TRBV11-2|TRBJ2-1
CASSSGTYNEQFF
>TRBV3-1/TRBV3-2|TRBJ2-3
CASSQLDLGGAKDTQYF
>TRBV7-3|TRBJ2-5
CASSTGLAGETQYF
>TRBV5-4|TRBJ1-2
CASSTDPLAGYTF
>TRBV3-1/TRBV3-2|TRBJ1-2
CASSPVTGTGSGYTF